A selection of T cell receptor beta chains follows, all from one sample in a study of post-analysis software for immune sequencing data. A single record per CDR3 protein comes from TCRdb applying MiXCR to the PCR reads. Of about 760,000 distinct CDR3 sequences listed, about 27% are singletons. Source material: blood. These receptors were collected from a girl aged 5 to 17 with multiple sclerosis. Both conserved end residues are part of each CDR3. A D gene is named only where the DNA matches it firmly. Where a row states a size, it is once, few, many or the class of an expanded clone; other rows omit it.

v_call: TRBV6-1; clone_size: -; j_call: TRBJ1-2; d_call: -; cdr3_nt: TGTGCCAGCACCAAGGGCGCATCCTATGGCTACACCTTC; cdr3_aa: CASTKGASYGYTF
v_call: TRBV4-1; clone_size: many; j_call: TRBJ2-7; d_call: -; cdr3_nt: TGCGCCAGCAGCCACAGAACAGGGAGCGAGCAGTACTTC; cdr3_aa: CASSHRTGSEQYF
v_call: TRBV6-2/TRBV6-3; clone_size: -; j_call: TRBJ2-1; d_call: TRBD2; cdr3_nt: TGTGCCACCGCCGCGGGACTAGCGATCAATGAGCAGTTCTTC; cdr3_aa: CATAAGLAINEQFF
v_call: TRBV3-1; clone_size: -; j_call: TRBJ2-5; d_call: -; cdr3_nt: TGTGCCAGCAGCCAAGAAGGGGGGGGCGAACAGTACTTC; cdr3_aa: CASSQEGGGEQYF
v_call: TRBV3-1; clone_size: -; j_call: TRBJ1-2; d_call: -; cdr3_nt: TGTGCCAGCAGCCAGGTTAGTGGGCCTATCGAAGTCTATGGCTACACCTTC; cdr3_aa: CASSQVSGPIEVYGYTF
v_call: TRBV6-2/TRBV6-3; clone_size: few; j_call: TRBJ2-2; d_call: -; cdr3_nt: TGTGCCAGCAGTTATGGGGGAAGGACCGGGGAGCTGTTTTTT; cdr3_aa: CASSYGGRTGELFF
v_call: TRBV11-2; clone_size: -; j_call: TRBJ2-5; d_call: -; cdr3_nt: TGTGCCAGCAGCCCCGGGACCTTAGACGGAGAGACCCAGTACTTC; cdr3_aa: CASSPGTLDGETQYF
v_call: TRBV5-1; clone_size: -; j_call: TRBJ2-1; d_call: -; cdr3_nt: TGCGCCAGCAGCTTGGGCGACAAGTACAATGAGCAGTTCTTC; cdr3_aa: CASSLGDKYNEQFF
v_call: TRBV11-2; clone_size: few; j_call: TRBJ2-7; d_call: -; cdr3_nt: TGTGCCAGCAGCTGTACAGGTGCCTACGAGCAGTACTTC; cdr3_aa: CASSCTGAYEQYF
v_call: TRBV5-1; clone_size: -; j_call: TRBJ2-5; d_call: -; cdr3_nt: TGCGCCAGCAGCTTGGATCGCTGGGGAGGACAGTACTTC; cdr3_aa: CASSLDRWGGQYF
v_call: TRBV7-2; clone_size: -; j_call: TRBJ2-3; d_call: TRBD2; cdr3_nt: TGTGCCAGCAGCAACAGCGGGGGCTCCGTCAGTACGCAGTATTTT; cdr3_aa: CASSNSGGSVSTQYF
v_call: TRBV29-1; clone_size: -; j_call: TRBJ2-7; d_call: -; cdr3_nt: TGCAGCGTTGAAGGGGTCCAGTACGAGCAGTACTTC; cdr3_aa: CSVEGVQYEQYF
v_call: TRBV10-3; clone_size: -; j_call: TRBJ1-5; d_call: TRBD1; cdr3_nt: TGTGCCGCCGGACAGGGTAGCAACCAGCCCCAGCATTTT; cdr3_aa: CAAGQGSNQPQHF
v_call: TRBV3-1; clone_size: -; j_call: TRBJ1-5; d_call: TRBD1; cdr3_nt: TGTGCCAGCAGCCACTCCCAGAGGGGGCAGAATCAGCCCCAGCATTTT; cdr3_aa: CASSHSQRGQNQPQHF
v_call: TRBV6-1; clone_size: -; j_call: TRBJ1-1; d_call: -; cdr3_nt: TGTGCCAGTCTGCGCACTGAAGCTTTCTTT; cdr3_aa: CASLRTEAFF
v_call: TRBV3-1; clone_size: few; j_call: TRBJ2-5; d_call: -; cdr3_nt: TGTGCCAGCAGCCCCCGTGGTGGGGAACCGGAGACCCAGTACTTC; cdr3_aa: CASSPRGGEPETQYF
v_call: TRBV12-3/TRBV12-4; clone_size: -; j_call: TRBJ2-2; d_call: -; cdr3_nt: TGTGCCAGCAGTTCCCGGACTGTCGGGGAGCTGTTTTTT; cdr3_aa: CASSSRTVGELFF
v_call: TRBV6-1; clone_size: -; j_call: TRBJ1-2; d_call: -; cdr3_nt: TGTGCCAGCAGGGCCACACAGGGAGACTATGGCTACACCTTC; cdr3_aa: CASRATQGDYGYTF
v_call: TRBV7-2; clone_size: -; j_call: TRBJ2-3; d_call: TRBD1; cdr3_nt: TGTGCCAGCAGCTTAGCCCTGACAGGGGCGGGAGATACGCAGTATTTT; cdr3_aa: CASSLALTGAGDTQYF
v_call: TRBV28; clone_size: -; j_call: TRBJ1-5; d_call: -; cdr3_nt: TGTGCCAGCAGCAGGGACATTAGCAATCAGCCCCAGCATTTT; cdr3_aa: CASSRDISNQPQHF
v_call: TRBV10-3; clone_size: few; j_call: TRBJ2-6; d_call: -; cdr3_nt: TGTGCCATCAGTGGGCCCAGGCTCTCTGGGGCCAACGTCCTGACTTTC; cdr3_aa: CAISGPRLSGANVLTF
v_call: TRBV29-1; clone_size: once; j_call: TRBJ1-1; d_call: -; cdr3_nt: TGCAGCGTTGTACTACCGAGTGAAGCTTTCTTT; cdr3_aa: CSVVLPSEAFF
v_call: TRBV6-1; clone_size: -; j_call: TRBJ2-5; d_call: -; cdr3_nt: TGTGCCAGCAGTCCGACGCCCCGACTATTATCCGAACAAGAGACCCAGTACTTC; cdr3_aa: CASSPTPRLLSEQETQYF
v_call: TRBV11-2; clone_size: -; j_call: TRBJ2-6; d_call: TRBD2; cdr3_nt: TGTGCCAGCAGCTTAGAGGGAGGGACTGGGGCCAACGTCCGGACTTTC; cdr3_aa: CASSLEGGTGANVRTF
v_call: TRBV12-3/TRBV12-4; clone_size: -; j_call: TRBJ1-5; d_call: TRBD1; cdr3_nt: TGTGCCAGCAGTCCGACAGGGGGCAGGCAGCCCCAGCATTTT; cdr3_aa: CASSPTGGRQPQHF
v_call: TRBV6-2/TRBV6-3; clone_size: few; j_call: TRBJ2-7; d_call: TRBD2; cdr3_nt: TGTGCCAGCAGTCCCGTTGCGGGGGGATCCTACGAGCAGTACTTC; cdr3_aa: CASSPVAGGSYEQYF
v_call: TRBV28; clone_size: few; j_call: TRBJ2-1; d_call: TRBD1; cdr3_nt: TGTGCCAGCAGTACGGGACAGGGGTTCGCCTACAATGAGCAGTTCTTC; cdr3_aa: CASSTGQGFAYNEQFF
v_call: TRBV2; clone_size: -; j_call: TRBJ2-5; d_call: TRBD2; cdr3_nt: TGTGCCAGCAGTGATAAAAGGGCTAGCGGGGGGGCCTTATCAGGGACCCAGTACTTC; cdr3_aa: CASSDKRASGGALSGTQYF